This T cell receptor beta chain was recovered during a study of a mutant IDH1 vaccine in newly diagnosed glioma. Study background: Investigators started vaccination 4-6 weeks after radiotherapy alone, or with temozolomide cycles.

Time point given: week 23, last vaccination. Vaccination comprised doses that each held 300 ug of mutant IDH1 20-mer peptide, plus topical imiquimod. In the case of this clone: Its target is unknown.

Sequencing was performed with immunoSEQ multiplex PCR; in TCRdb, only in-frame clones are kept and a portion is missing. The sample lists 75,000 to 80,000 clones, approximately 85% seen once, with approximately 0.8% in the top ten. The sample in question was PBMCs, obtained from a glioma patient whose treatment included an IDH1 peptide vaccine. The clonotype originates from a woman between 50 and 59 years old with glioma.

CDR3 loop: CASRGGGARGDRPQHF. CDR3 sequence (DNA): TGTGCCAGCAGGGGGGGAGGGGCCAGAGGGGACCGACCCCAGCATTTT. The gene calls are TRBV28 and TRBJ1-5, with a possible D match to TRBD1 (5 bases). The CDR3 spans 16 residues. With 6 bases removed from V and 10 bases from J, the gap between germline ends came to 25 bases. Germline CDR1 MDHEN, CDR2 SYDVKM.